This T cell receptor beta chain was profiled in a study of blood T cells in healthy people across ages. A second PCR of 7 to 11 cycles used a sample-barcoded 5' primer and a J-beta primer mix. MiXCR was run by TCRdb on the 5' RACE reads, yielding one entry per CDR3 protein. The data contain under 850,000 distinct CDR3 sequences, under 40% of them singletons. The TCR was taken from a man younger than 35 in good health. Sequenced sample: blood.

The CDR3 bases are TGTGCCAGCAGTTTTGCTTACGAGGATGAGACCCAGTACTTC. The encoded protein is CASSFAYEDETQYF. This chain links TRBV27 with TRBJ2-5; the D is unclear. The CDR3 spans 14 residues. Trimming took 3 bases from V and 5 from J, leaving 13 bases between them. CDR1 and CDR2 from the germline V gene are MNHEY and SMNVEV (reference sequence).